This T cell receptor (beta chain) was identified in a study of multiple sclerosis patients with progressive multifocal leukoencephalopathy (dated by TCRdb to the late 2010s). General notes on the study: Peripheral T and B cells were examined in MS patients who went on to develop PML (4 under natalizumab, 1 after alemtuzumab) as well as in treated patients who did not. The goal of the study was to detect any JC virus-specific or public T-cell expansions that arose at the time of PML onset. Longitudinal follow-up was performed in two natalizumab-treated patients who later developed PML, from before therapy through 6 and 12 months to PML onset. Here is what the overall study found, with its caveats: Analysis was limited to peripheral blood, even though cerebrospinal fluid or brain lymphocytes might be more informative for natalizumab-associated PML. At the time PML developed, no common TRBV or TRBJ gene usage or preferential TRBV-TRBJ pairings were detected. In most PML patients, lower normalized Shannon entropy suggested less diverse TRB repertoires, while the natalizumab-treated controls had values close to 1. TRB clones above 0.5% frequency appeared only in PML patients, but expanded clones at PML onset were already present before and during natalizumab therapy. Because the cohort was small and descriptive, it remained unclear whether the findings reflect JC virus infection or general immunocompromise.

Library method: the immunoSEQ multiplex PCR assay. Each PCR was spiked with synthetic inline TR CDR3 controls spanning all V-J pairings to estimate template counts and remove amplification bias. Reads were processed so that amplification and sequencing bias were reduced, and quantification was performed against synthetic TR CDR3 analogs. On the study's bioinformatics: Raw data were processed in ImmunoSEQ Analyzer, with out-of-frame sequences and CDR3s containing stop codons removed, and gene names were assigned according to IMGT nomenclature. Normalized Shannon entropy, defined as 1 minus Pielou's evenness, served as the summary measure of repertoire diversity. TRB sequences were treated as identical only when sharing V gene, J gene and CDR3. Public PML clonotypes were CDR3s shared by two or more PML-onset samples but absent earlier, in controls, and in public databases. Position-by-position CDR3 amino acid composition was analyzed in Skylign with the observed count method. TCRdb took this table from immuneACCESS and kept in-frame rearrangements with V and J called. Such tables lack part of the clones; where checked against another copy, unresolved V genes explain under half of the gap, and the rest is unexplained. The V and J calls and clone size come from that table; D and trimming were worked out from the DNA. The sample has 29,000 or so clones on record, roughly nine tenths of them singletons. The ten biggest clones cover about 1.6% of the sample.

The sample's time point, from its label and the paper: about 6 months of natalizumab therapy. The sample's treatment or condition label is to be understood as: on natalizumab therapy at sampling. All listed patients had previously received interferon beta, and all PML patients were female. T1 and T2 blood samples were collected at 6 and 12 months of natalizumab therapy, respectively. Ficoll-Hypaque density gradient centrifugation was used to isolate peripheral blood mononuclear cells. Only one count was recorded for this clone. This receptor's antigen is unknown. No much larger clone exists at a distance of one base, and base qualities are not known. Spanning cysteine to phenylalanine, the CDR3 consists of 14 amino acids. Kept here is only the CDR3 DNA, which spans 42 bases and is read in frame from base 1. V and J are truncated by 1 base and 4 bases respectively, leaving an intervening sequence of 7 bases. The germline V gene gives CDR1 as SGHTA and CDR2 as FQGTGA.

The sequences come from PBMCs, collected from a patient treated with natalizumab. Recombination joined TRBV7-3 with TRBJ2-2, with the D gene call left open. The sequence derives from a human donor with multiple sclerosis. The CDR3 region reads CASSLMGITGELFF. Read as DNA, the sequence is TGTGCCAGCAGCTTAATGGGTATCACCGGGGAGCTGTTTTTT.